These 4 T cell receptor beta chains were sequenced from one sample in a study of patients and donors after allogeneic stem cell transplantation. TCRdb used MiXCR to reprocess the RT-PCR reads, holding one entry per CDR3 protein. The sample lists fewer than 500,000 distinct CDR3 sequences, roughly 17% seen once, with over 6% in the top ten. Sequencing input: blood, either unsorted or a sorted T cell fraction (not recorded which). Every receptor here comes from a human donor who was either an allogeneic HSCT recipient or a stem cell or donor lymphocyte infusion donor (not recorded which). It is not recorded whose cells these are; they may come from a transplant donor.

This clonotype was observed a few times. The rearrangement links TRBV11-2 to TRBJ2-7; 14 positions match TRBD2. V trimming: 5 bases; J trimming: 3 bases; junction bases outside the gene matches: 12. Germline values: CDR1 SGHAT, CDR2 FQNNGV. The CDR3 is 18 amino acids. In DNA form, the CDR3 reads TGTGCCAGCAGCCGAAAATCCGGGACTAGCGGGGGATACTACGAGCAGTACTTC. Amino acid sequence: CASSRKSGTSGGYYEQYF.

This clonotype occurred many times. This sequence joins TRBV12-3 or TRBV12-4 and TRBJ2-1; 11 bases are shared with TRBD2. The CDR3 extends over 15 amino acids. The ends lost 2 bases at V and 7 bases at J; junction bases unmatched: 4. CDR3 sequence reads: CASSLWLAGGNEQFF. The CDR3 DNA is TGTGCCAGCAGTTTATGGCTAGCGGGGGGAAATGAGCAGTTCTTC.

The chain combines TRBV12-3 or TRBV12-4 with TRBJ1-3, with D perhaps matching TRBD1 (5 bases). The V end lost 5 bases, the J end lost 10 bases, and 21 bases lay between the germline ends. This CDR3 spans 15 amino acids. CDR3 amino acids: CASSPRPTLWGTIYF. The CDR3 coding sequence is TGTGCCAGCAGTCCCCGACCTACTCTTTGGGGGACCATATATTTT.

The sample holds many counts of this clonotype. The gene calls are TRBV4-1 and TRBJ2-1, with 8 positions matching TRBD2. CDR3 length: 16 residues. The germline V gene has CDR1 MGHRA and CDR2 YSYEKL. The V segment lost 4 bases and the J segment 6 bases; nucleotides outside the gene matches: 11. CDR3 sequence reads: CASSPILAGQRNEQFF. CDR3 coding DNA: TGCGCCAGCAGCCCGATCCTAGCGGGCCAGCGCAATGAGCAGTTCTTC.